This is a list of T cell receptor beta chains from one sample in a study of control samples from healthy donors and cancer patients. Clones were sequenced by immunoSEQ multiplex PCR, and TCRdb holds only the in-frame ones, with some missing. The sample includes about 160,000 clones, around 90% of them seen just once. The sample was blood. The receptors here all came from a man under 40 in good health. Both conserved end residues are part of each CDR3. The order of the fields is CDR3 protein, CDR3 DNA, D gene, clone size, V gene, J gene. A D gene is named only where the DNA matches it firmly. Rows may omit the clone size; those that give it use once, few, many or a size class.

cdr3_aa: CASSLLASTGELFF; cdr3_nt: TGTGCCAGCAGCCTTCTTGCCTCCACCGGGGAGCTGTTTTTT; d_call: -; clone_size: -; v_call: TRBV7-9; j_call: TRBJ2-2
cdr3_aa: CSVVKGNYGYTF; cdr3_nt: TGCAGCGTTGTAAAGGGGAACTATGGCTACACCTTC; d_call: -; clone_size: -; v_call: TRBV29-1; j_call: TRBJ1-2
cdr3_aa: CASSFSDRPLGYTF; cdr3_nt: TGTGCCAGCAGTTTTTCGGACAGGCCCCTTGGCTACACCTTC; d_call: TRBD1; clone_size: -; v_call: TRBV28; j_call: TRBJ1-2
cdr3_aa: CASSRSREKSTDTQYF; cdr3_nt: TGTGCCAGCAGCCGTAGTCGGGAGAAGTCAACAGATACGCAGTATTTT; d_call: -; clone_size: -; v_call: TRBV11-3; j_call: TRBJ2-3
cdr3_aa: CASSQAVNEQFF; cdr3_nt: TGTGCCAGCAGCCAAGCCGTCAATGAGCAGTTCTTC; d_call: -; clone_size: once; v_call: TRBV3-1/TRBV3-2; j_call: TRBJ2-1
cdr3_aa: CASSYPFSSPGQPQETQYF; cdr3_nt: TGTGCCAGCAGTTACCCCTTCTCCTCTCCGGGACAGCCCCAAGAGACCCAGTACTTC; d_call: TRBD1; clone_size: once; v_call: TRBV6-2/TRBV6-3; j_call: TRBJ2-5
cdr3_aa: CASSIHQPGYNEQFF; cdr3_nt: TGTGCCAGCAGCATTCACCAGCCCGGTTACAATGAGCAGTTCTTC; d_call: -; clone_size: -; v_call: TRBV5-4; j_call: TRBJ2-1
cdr3_aa: CASSLVLGHSNTEAFF; cdr3_nt: TGTGCCAGCAGCCTGGTTCTGGGACACTCGAACACTGAAGCTTTCTTT; d_call: -; clone_size: -; v_call: TRBV28; j_call: TRBJ1-1
cdr3_aa: CASKEGTVNEQFF; cdr3_nt: TGCGCCAGCAAGGAGGGGACAGTTAATGAGCAGTTCTTC; d_call: -; clone_size: -; v_call: TRBV5-1; j_call: TRBJ2-1
cdr3_aa: CASGQEINTEAFF; cdr3_nt: TGTGCCAGCGGACAGGAAATTAACACTGAAGCTTTCTTT; d_call: TRBD1; clone_size: -; v_call: TRBV2; j_call: TRBJ1-1
cdr3_aa: CASSSRWENNHPLIETQYF; cdr3_nt: TGTGCCAGCAGCTCCCGGTGGGAAAACAATCACCCCTTAATAGAGACCCAGTACTTC; d_call: -; clone_size: -; v_call: TRBV21-1; j_call: TRBJ2-5
cdr3_aa: CAGSIGDSGNQPQHF; cdr3_nt: TGTGCCGGCAGCATAGGGGACAGTGGTAATCAGCCCCAGCATTTT; d_call: TRBD1; clone_size: -; v_call: TRBV9; j_call: TRBJ1-5
cdr3_aa: CASTGQGDTEAFF; cdr3_nt: TGCGCCAGCACCGGACAGGGGGACACTGAAGCTTTCTTT; d_call: TRBD1; clone_size: -; v_call: TRBV5-1; j_call: TRBJ1-1
cdr3_aa: CATSDMGTGDEQYF; cdr3_nt: TGTGCCACCAGTGATATGGGGACAGGGGACGAGCAGTACTTC; d_call: TRBD1; clone_size: -; v_call: TRBV24-1; j_call: TRBJ2-7
cdr3_aa: CASRSDKSPLHF; cdr3_nt: TGTGCCAGCAGATCAGATAAGTCACCCCTCCACTTT; d_call: -; clone_size: -; v_call: TRBV6-5; j_call: TRBJ1-6
cdr3_aa: CASSPRLSRGTDTQYF; cdr3_nt: TGTGCCAGCAGCCCCCGACTGAGCCGGGGCACAGATACGCAGTATTTT; d_call: -; clone_size: -; v_call: TRBV7-3; j_call: TRBJ2-3
cdr3_aa: CASSFSSNQPQHF; cdr3_nt: TGTGCCAGCAGTTTTAGCAGTAATCAGCCCCAGCATTTT; d_call: -; clone_size: -; v_call: TRBV12-3/TRBV12-4; j_call: TRBJ1-5
cdr3_aa: CASSTGGGGQPQHF; cdr3_nt: TGTGCCAGTAGTACCGGCGGAGGGGGACAGCCCCAGCATTTT; d_call: -; clone_size: -; v_call: TRBV19; j_call: TRBJ1-5
cdr3_aa: CASRQGSTIYF; cdr3_nt: TGTGCCAGCAGGCAGGGGAGCACCATATATTTT; d_call: -; clone_size: -; v_call: TRBV27; j_call: TRBJ1-3
cdr3_aa: CASSQGGAGYTF; cdr3_nt: TGTGCCAGCAGCCAAGGAGGTGCTGGCTACACCTTC; d_call: -; clone_size: -; v_call: TRBV14; j_call: TRBJ1-2
cdr3_aa: CASSQEHGRFPSTNEKLFF; cdr3_nt: TGTGCCAGCAGCCAAGAACACGGCAGATTCCCTTCAACTAATGAAAAACTGTTTTTT; d_call: -; clone_size: once; v_call: TRBV14; j_call: TRBJ1-4
cdr3_aa: CASSLGTAETQYF; cdr3_nt: TGTGCCAGCAGCCTCGGGACAGCCGAGACCCAGTACTTC; d_call: TRBD1; clone_size: -; v_call: TRBV3-1/TRBV3-2; j_call: TRBJ2-5
cdr3_aa: CASSYEIGRDNQPQHF; cdr3_nt: TGTGCCAGCAGTTACGAGATAGGGAGAGACAATCAGCCCCAGCATTTT; d_call: -; clone_size: -; v_call: TRBV6-2/TRBV6-3; j_call: TRBJ1-5
cdr3_aa: CASSVGGSSYNEQFF; cdr3_nt: TGTGCCAGCTCCGTAGGGGGTAGCTCCTACAATGAGCAGTTCTTC; d_call: -; clone_size: -; v_call: TRBV13; j_call: TRBJ2-1
cdr3_aa: CASSLGGGSTDTQYF; cdr3_nt: TGCGCCAGCAGCTTGGGAGGCGGGAGCACAGATACGCAGTATTTT; d_call: -; clone_size: -; v_call: TRBV5-1; j_call: TRBJ2-3
cdr3_aa: CASSQEKRGGYEQFF; cdr3_nt: TGCGCCAGCAGCCAAGAGAAGCGGGGGGGCTATGAGCAGTTCTTC; d_call: TRBD2; clone_size: once; v_call: TRBV4-1; j_call: TRBJ2-1
cdr3_aa: CATLPGTGLAQPQHF; cdr3_nt: TGTGCCACCCTACCCGGGACAGGGCTTGCTCAGCCCCAGCATTTT; d_call: TRBD1; clone_size: -; v_call: TRBV6-6; j_call: TRBJ1-5
cdr3_aa: CASSPGQPGANVLTF; cdr3_nt: TGTGCCAGCAGCCCTGGACAGCCTGGGGCCAACGTCCTGACTTTC; d_call: -; clone_size: -; v_call: TRBV3-1/TRBV3-2; j_call: TRBJ2-6
cdr3_aa: CASSKDKGNGYTF; cdr3_nt: TGTGCCAGCAGCAAGGACAAAGGAAATGGCTACACCTTC; d_call: -; clone_size: -; v_call: TRBV14; j_call: TRBJ1-2
cdr3_aa: CASSFGAGNTEAFF; cdr3_nt: -; d_call: -; clone_size: -; v_call: TRBV28; j_call: TRBJ1-1
cdr3_aa: CASSQGSLSGANVLTF; cdr3_nt: TGCGCCAGCAGCCAAGGTAGCCTTTCTGGGGCCAACGTCCTGACTTTC; d_call: -; clone_size: -; v_call: TRBV4-3; j_call: TRBJ2-6
cdr3_aa: CASSLLKNYGYTF; cdr3_nt: TGTGCCAGCAGCCTCCTAAAAAACTATGGCTACACCTTC; d_call: -; clone_size: -; v_call: TRBV12-3/TRBV12-4; j_call: TRBJ1-2
cdr3_aa: CASSLSGGGYTF; cdr3_nt: TGTGCCAGCAGCTTATCCGGGGGCGGCTACACCTTC; d_call: -; clone_size: -; v_call: TRBV7-9; j_call: TRBJ1-2
cdr3_aa: CASSLAADQETQYF; cdr3_nt: TGCGCCAGCAGCTTGGCTGCGGACCAAGAGACCCAGTACTTC; d_call: -; clone_size: -; v_call: TRBV5-1; j_call: TRBJ2-5
cdr3_aa: CASSPNNSPLHF; cdr3_nt: TGTGCCAGCAGTCCCAACAATTCACCCCTCCACTTT; d_call: -; clone_size: -; v_call: TRBV2; j_call: TRBJ1-6
cdr3_aa: CASSLFGQPQHF; cdr3_nt: TGTGCCAGCAGCTTATTCGGTCAGCCCCAGCATTTT; d_call: -; clone_size: few; v_call: TRBV13; j_call: TRBJ1-5
cdr3_aa: CASSLAGGGYEQYF; cdr3_nt: TGTGCCAGCAGCTTGGCCGGTGGGGGGTACGAGCAGTACTTC; d_call: -; clone_size: -; v_call: TRBV5-6; j_call: TRBJ2-7
cdr3_aa: CASTVGLWNTEAFF; cdr3_nt: TGTGCCAGCACCGTGGGGCTTTGGAACACTGAAGCTTTCTTT; d_call: -; clone_size: -; v_call: TRBV9; j_call: TRBJ1-1
cdr3_aa: CAWSRDRPRGYTF; cdr3_nt: TGTGCCTGGAGTCGGGACAGGCCCCGGGGCTACACCTTC; d_call: TRBD1; clone_size: -; v_call: TRBV30; j_call: TRBJ1-2
cdr3_aa: CASSLWVSGANVLTF; cdr3_nt: TGTGCCAGCAGCTTGTGGGTGTCCGGGGCCAACGTCCTGACTTTC; d_call: -; clone_size: -; v_call: TRBV5-4; j_call: TRBJ2-6